This T cell receptor (beta chain) was retrieved from a study of cytomegalovirus exposure and HLA in healthy donors (dated by TCRdb to about 2017). Broadly, across the study: An earlier analysis of roughly 500 of the donors reported about 290 Gb of sequence data and 100 million to 130 million unique TCR beta sequences from roughly 200 million T cells. The aim of the study was to test whether cataloging public T cell receptors could identify signatures of past pathogen exposure. Genome-wide SNP genotypes for about 65% of the roughly 670 donors were used in a later genetic analysis, which treated that subset as a discovery cohort. Rather than using new phenotypic data, the later analysis identified candidate immune exposures from TCR beta sequences and from how often those sequences occurred across donors. Roughly 300 gigabases of sequencing data and 91 million or so unique TCR sequences made up an early release that covered 640 HLA-typed donors. Alongside the repertoire data, information on donor age, sex, ethnicity and CMV serostatus was compiled. Every discovery cohort repertoire had been produced on one sequencing platform. About five DR-DQ haplotypes were treated as single units for association and clustering because of strong linkage in the cohort. The study combined high-throughput TCR immunosequencing, statistical association of individual TCRs with disease status, and machine learning to predict cytomegalovirus infection status. The genetic ancestry cluster associated with self-reported Caucasian donors included roughly 84% of the roughly 380 genotyped donors. An earlier analysis of approximately 640 of the donors applied high-throughput TCR beta sequencing to assess whether each TCR beta V gene segment acted as functional or pseudogenic. Using immunosequencing, the study profiled T cell repertoires from fewer than 850 subjects and related those repertoires to cytomegalovirus serostatus. The number of typed donors differed by locus: 629-630 for A, B, C, DRB1 and DQB1; 500 to 550 for DQA1; fewer than 610 for DPA1; and approximately 450 for DPB1. Among 398 genotyped donors of the cohort, an average of about 240,000 unique TCR beta nucleotide sequences were sequenced per donor, roughly 20% of them non-productive. A separate validation cohort of about 110 different subjects was used in addition to the approximately 670-subject first cohort. Both class I and class II loci were covered by HLA typing, at four-digit resolution. To study patterns of TCR occurrence, a later analysis re-analyzed previously published TCR beta repertoires from several hundred donors and added high-resolution HLA genotyping.

What the study reported, not specific to this receptor: Most TCR sequences were seen in very few donors, while some public TCRs were found in many individuals. The earlier analysis of 587 of the donors excluded roughly 17 rarely observed V segments, including chromosome 9 orphons, because counts were too low. Broadly in line with IMGT annotations, most TCR beta V segments showed up in productive rearrangements about 87% or about 30% of the time in an earlier analysis of under 700 of the donors. In a later analysis, HLA-associated TCR beta chains were found to be more clonally expanded and to have lower generation probabilities than equally common non-associated chains. A later genetic analysis reported fewer N-insertions in productive TCRs among donors in an Asian-associated ancestry cluster than the roughly 670-donor mean. Assigning TCR associations to individual alleles was difficult when HLA alleles, especially DR and DQ, strongly co-occurred. The cohort was sequenced for TCR beta chains only, and without alpha or paired-chain data the features that could be detected were limited. In vitro tests confirmed that a few of the cytomegalovirus-associated TCR beta chains recognize cytomegalovirus antigens. The classifier was reported to diagnose cytomegalovirus status with high specificity and sensitivity in both the original cohort and the validation cohort. Correlated functional status among segregating V segments might be attributable to linkage disequilibrium, but an unknown experimental factor could not be ruled out. In a later genetic analysis, a missense DCLRE1C variant was associated with V-gene and J-gene trimming of TCR beta chains, and the association was replicated in an independent cohort. In a later analysis, several top co-occurrence clusters were reported to appear linked to parvovirus B19, influenza, CMV and Epstein-Barr virus. For the cohort, immune exposure information was limited to CMV serostatus. According to a later analysis, most CMV-associated TCR beta chains appeared to be HLA-restricted, and the HLA associations seemed to be driven largely by CMV exposure. HLA typing was unavailable for some donors at each locus, so association tests used only the typed subset. In a later analysis, some 17,000 TCR beta sequences were associated with specific HLA alleles at a false discovery rate of 0.05. A group of highly shared sequence variants was considered likely to be a technical artifact of the sequencing pipeline. The presence/absence analyses assumed that sequencing depth was roughly uniform across donors, and that assumption may not be true. The study gave a list of 150 to 200 TCR beta chains associated with cytomegalovirus. The 87-base-pair reads could not distinguish some IMGT-functional V segments, including TRBV6-2 and TRBV6-3, so those segments were excluded. According to a later analysis, TCR association rates differed among HLA loci, with DRB1 alleles showing the most associated TCRs and HLA-C alleles showing the fewest. A further reported finding was that TCR beta sequences accurately predicted the HLA-A and HLA-B alleles for most subjects in the first cohort. According to the authors, the approach could potentially be generalized to other disease states and immunological phenotypes.

The cohort comprised 670 or so healthy bone marrow donors. At the time of sampling, all cohort members were nominally healthy, though unrecorded immune exposures were likely present. The donor was CMV seropositive and belonged to the group of 250 to 300 seropositive cohort members. Every donor gave a peripheral blood sample, and the peripheral blood mononuclear cells from that sample were used for TCR beta sequencing. The Qiagen DNeasy Blood Extraction Kit was used to extract genomic DNA from the blood cell samples. Library generation was performed with the immunoSEQ multiplex PCR assay. For the multiplex PCR, a mixture combining 60 forward primers for TCR Vbeta segments and 13 reverse primers for TCR Jbeta segments was used. Amplification of the CDR3 region of rearranged TCR beta genes was performed with a multiplex PCR assay on genomic DNA. The amplified TCR beta libraries were sequenced on the Illumina HiSeq System as 87-base-pair reads. The study's own analysis went as follows. Across the 666 repertoires, a later analysis counted 80 million or so unique TCR beta chains, roughly 11 million of which were shared by at least two donors. To remove PCR and sequencing errors, raw reads were error-corrected and collapsed into unique sequences using a nearest-neighbor algorithm that merged closely related sequences. To assign V, D and J gene segments, CDR3 sequences were aligned to IMGT reference sequences. For a sequence to be retained, a match of at least six nucleotides to both a V gene segment and a J gene segment was required. A rearrangement was called productive if the CDR3 had no stop codons and remained in frame with V and J, and every other rearrangement was called non-productive. CDR3 was defined by IMGT convention, running from the second conserved V-encoded cysteine to the conserved J-encoded phenylalanine. The earlier analysis of 587 of the donors excluded sequences that lacked an unambiguous match to a single V gene segment. In an earlier analysis of a few hundred of the donors, V segments were called functional above 56.7% productive rearrangements and were called segregating when the between-donor standard deviation exceeded 5%. A statistical classification framework was built to diagnose cytomegalovirus status from the catalog of TCR beta chain sequences. V and J gene assignment, in a later analysis, came from comparing TCR nucleotide sequences with IMGT/GENE-DB human TR gene sequences. A later analysis assigned CDR3 sequences and most-parsimonious VDJ recombination scenarios with the TCRdist pipeline. In a later analysis, each TCR beta chain was defined by its CDR3 amino acid sequence together with its V-gene family, and reads lacking a unique V-gene family were excluded. To address suspected cross-contamination and a sequencing artifact, a later analysis removed some 620 highly shared, low-generation-probability nucleotide sequences. For each public chain, a later analysis derived a clonal expansion index from normalized ranks of inferred template counts within each repertoire. In a later analysis, generation probabilities were computed using a VDJ recombination model fitted to out-of-frame rearrangements, and the results were checked against IGoR. Hypergeometric tests were used in a later analysis to score TCR-TCR, TCR-HLA and TCR-CMV co-occurrence, with a repertoire-size bias correction applied to the TCR pairs. A later analysis estimated false discovery rates by permuting HLA or CMV assignments 20 times. In a later analysis, co-occurring TCRs were grouped with DBSCAN, and TCRdist sequence similarity was added when clustering was performed within HLA-allele-positive subsets. Co-occurrence clustering excluded repertoires with fewer than 30,000 or more than 120,000 public chains, plus five with anomalous nucleotide sharing. The source is immuneACCESS, and TCRdb retained only in-frame sequences with V and J called. Part of the clones is not carried over; for the studies checked, unresolved V genes explain less than half of this, and the remainder is unexplained. V and J calls and clone size follow that table, whereas D and trimming were derived from the DNA. The sample has approximately 210,000 clones on record. The ten top clones hold more than 0.75% of the sample.

About this clone itself: Which antigen it targets is not known.

From V the trimming removes 3 bases and from J it removes 4 bases, while the gene matches leave 11 bases of the junction unaccounted for. The germline V gene provides CDR1 LGHNA and CDR2 YNFKEQ. Counted from cysteine to phenylalanine, this CDR3 has 17 amino acids. Only the CDR3 DNA stays, 51 bases, in frame from base 1. Material: PBMCs. This chain joins TRBV4-2 to TRBJ2-3, and TRBD2 aligns with 9 junction nucleotides. This receptor was obtained from a woman between 25 and 40 years old in good health and CMV-seropositive. CDR3 region: CASSQDAVGLAADTQYF. Read as DNA, the sequence is TGTGCCAGCAGCCAGGATGCCGTGGGACTAGCAGCAGATACGCAGTATTTT.